This T cell receptor beta chain was profiled in a study of cytomegalovirus exposure and HLA in healthy donors (dated by TCRdb to between 2016 and 2019). About the investigation overall: In an earlier analysis of under 750 of the donors, 276 Gb of sequence data and 117 million unique TCR beta sequences from roughly 200 million T cells were reported. To predict cytomegalovirus infection status, the study combined high-throughput TCR immunosequencing, statistical association of individual TCRs with disease status, and machine learning. Roughly 290 gigabases of sequencing data and approximately 92 million unique TCR sequences made up an early release that covered 500 to 700 HLA-typed donors. A later analysis re-analyzed previously published TCR beta repertoires from roughly 690 donors and added high-resolution HLA genotyping to study TCR occurrence patterns. Four to six DR-DQ haplotypes were handled as single units for association and clustering, since linkage in the cohort was strong. The study was designed to test whether signatures of past pathogen exposure could be identified by cataloging public T cell receptors. Typing coverage varied by locus: 629-630 donors for A, B, C, DRB1 and DQB1; 522 for DQA1; more than 600 for DPA1; 450 to 480 for DPB1. Along with the roughly 670-subject first cohort, a separate validation cohort of over 90 different subjects was used. Donor age, sex, ethnicity and CMV serostatus were compiled alongside the repertoire data. Rather than drawing on any new phenotypic data, the later analysis identified candidate immune exposures from TCR beta sequences and the way those sequences occurred across donors. In an earlier analysis of 500 to 650 of the donors, high-throughput TCR beta sequencing was used to judge whether each TCR beta V gene segment behaved as functional or pseudogenic. Using immunosequencing, the study profiled T cell repertoires from roughly 650 subjects and related those repertoires to cytomegalovirus serostatus. Among some 410 genotyped donors of the cohort, an average of roughly 240,000 unique TCR beta nucleotide sequences were sequenced per donor, about a sixth of them non-productive. HLA typing included class I and class II loci at four-digit resolution. In a later genetic analysis, genome-wide SNP genotypes for about 65% of the 666 donors were used, and that subset was treated as a discovery cohort. Every discovery cohort repertoire had been produced on one sequencing platform. Of the approximately 370 genotyped donors, 65% to 90% were placed in the genetic ancestry cluster associated with self-reported Caucasian donors.

The cohort comprised around 700 healthy bone marrow donors. At the time of sampling, every cohort member was nominally healthy, though immune exposures that went unrecorded were likely present. The donor was CMV seropositive and belonged to the group of about 290 seropositive cohort members. Each donor provided a peripheral blood sample, and peripheral blood mononuclear cells were used for TCR beta sequencing. Genomic DNA was extracted from the blood cell samples with the Qiagen DNeasy Blood Extraction Kit. This clone showed up just once. Its antigen has not been determined. Base-call qualities are not available, and no considerably larger clone is one nucleotide away. Deletion took 3 bases off V and 14 bases off J, with a span of 25 bases between the germline ends. CDR1 MGHDK and CDR2 SYGVNS were looked up in the germline V gene. The CDR3 holds 15 amino acids from the cysteine to the phenylalanine. Only the CDR3 portion is preserved as DNA: 45 bases, with reading frame beginning at the first base.

General findings and caveats noted by the study authors: A later genetic analysis associated a missense DCLRE1C variant with V-gene and J-gene trimming of TCR beta chains, and an independent cohort replicated the association. The study gave a list of 150 to 200 TCR beta chains associated with cytomegalovirus. Several of the top co-occurrence clusters appeared to be linked to parvovirus B19, influenza, CMV and Epstein-Barr virus, according to a later analysis. For the cohort, immune exposure information was limited to CMV serostatus. Strong co-occurrence of HLA alleles, especially DR and DQ, made assigning TCR associations to individual alleles difficult. A group of highly shared sequence variants was considered likely to be a technical artifact of the sequencing pipeline. A few of the identified cytomegalovirus-associated TCR beta chains were confirmed in vitro to be specific for cytomegalovirus antigens. In an earlier analysis of approximately 590 of the donors, most TCR beta V segments appeared in productive rearrangements about 87% or about 30% of the time, broadly matching IMGT annotations. According to the authors, the approach could potentially be generalized to other disease states and immunological phenotypes. Roughly uniform sequencing depth across donors was assumed in presence/absence analyses, although this assumption may not hold. At a false discovery rate of 0.05, a later analysis linked 15,000 to 20,000 TCR beta sequences to specific HLA alleles. Compared with equally common non-associated chains, HLA-associated TCR beta chains in a later analysis were more clonally expanded and had lower generation probabilities. The classifier was reported to diagnose cytomegalovirus status with high specificity and sensitivity in both the original and validation cohorts. A further reported finding was that TCR beta sequences accurately predicted the HLA-A and HLA-B alleles for most subjects in the first cohort. A later analysis found that TCR association rates varied across HLA loci, with DRB1 alleles showing the most associated TCRs and HLA-C alleles the fewest. Linkage disequilibrium might explain the correlated functional status among segregating V segments, but an unknown experimental factor could not be ruled out. This cohort had only TCR beta chains sequenced, and the lack of alpha or paired-chain data limited which features could be detected. In a later analysis, most CMV-associated TCR beta chains were found to appear HLA-restricted, with HLA associations seemingly driven largely by CMV exposure. Because counts were too low, about 18 rarely observed V segments, including chromosome 9 orphons, were excluded from the earlier analysis of around 590 of the donors. Compared with the roughly 670-donor mean, donors in an Asian-associated ancestry cluster had fewer N-insertions in productive TCRs, according to a later genetic analysis. HLA typing was unavailable for some donors at each locus, so association tests used only the typed subset. The 87-base-pair reads could not distinguish some IMGT-functional V segments, including TRBV6-2 and TRBV6-3, so those segments were excluded. Most TCR sequences were observed very rarely across donors, whereas some public TCRs were present in many individuals.

Library generation was performed with the immunoSEQ multiplex PCR assay. The multiplex PCR relied on a mix of 60 forward primers for TCR Vbeta segments and 13 reverse primers for TCR Jbeta segments. A multiplex PCR assay on genomic DNA amplified the CDR3 region of rearranged TCR beta genes. Amplified TCR beta libraries were sequenced as 87-base-pair reads on the Illumina HiSeq System. The authors processed their data as follows. Across the roughly 640 repertoires, a later analysis counted approximately 83 million unique TCR beta chains, approximately 10 million of which were shared by at least two donors. Raw reads were error-corrected and collapsed into unique sequences with a nearest-neighbor algorithm that merged closely related sequences to remove PCR and sequencing errors. V, D and J gene segments were assigned by aligning CDR3 sequences to IMGT reference sequences. Each retained sequence needed at least a six-nucleotide match to both a V gene segment and a J gene segment. A rearrangement counted as productive if the CDR3 had no stop codons and remained in frame with V and J, and every other rearrangement counted as non-productive. Following IMGT convention, CDR3 was defined as the stretch from the second conserved V-encoded cysteine to the conserved J-encoded phenylalanine. Sequences without an unambiguous match to a single V gene segment were excluded from the earlier analysis of about 600 of the donors. An earlier analysis of some 500 of the donors classified V segments as functional when productive rearrangements were above 56.7% and as segregating when the standard deviation between donors was above 5%. A statistical classification framework was developed to diagnose cytomegalovirus status using the catalog of TCR beta chain sequences. V and J gene assignment, in a later analysis, came from comparing TCR nucleotide sequences with IMGT/GENE-DB human TR gene sequences. The TCRdist pipeline was used in a later analysis to assign CDR3 sequences and most-parsimonious VDJ recombination scenarios. In a later analysis, every TCR beta chain was defined by the combination of its CDR3 amino acid sequence and its V-gene family, and reads without a unique V-gene family were dropped. To address suspected cross-contamination and a sequencing artifact, a later analysis removed 550 to 750 highly shared, low-generation-probability nucleotide sequences. A later analysis calculated a clonal expansion index for each public chain from normalized within-repertoire ranks of inferred template counts. A later analysis computed generation probabilities with a VDJ recombination model fitted to out-of-frame rearrangements, and checked the results against IGoR. In a later analysis, TCR-TCR, TCR-HLA and TCR-CMV co-occurrence was scored with hypergeometric tests, and a repertoire-size bias correction was applied to TCR pairs. False discovery rates were estimated in a later analysis by permuting HLA or CMV assignments 20 times. In a later analysis, co-occurring TCRs were grouped using DBSCAN, with TCRdist sequence similarity added in when clustering inside HLA-allele-positive subsets. Repertoires with fewer than 30,000 or more than 120,000 public chains were left out of co-occurrence clustering, as were four to six repertoires with anomalous nucleotide sharing. Not all clones reach the TCRdb copy of this immuneACCESS table, which keeps in-frame sequences only. Checked studies attribute under half of the gap to unresolved V genes and leave the rest unexplained. V and J calls and clone size are given by that table; D and trimming were obtained from the DNA. The sample table contains about 92,000 clones; only one count was recorded for over 75% of them. Of the sample, roughly 1.1% is held by the ten largest clones.

Input material: PBMCs. The sequence was collected from a girl aged 2 to 9 in good health and CMV-seropositive. The chain employs TRBV25-1 and TRBJ1-2, and TRBD1 may be the D gene, going by 5 matching bases. The DNA sequence is TGTGCCAGCAGTGAGTCGGGGGGGGGAGCGCCTAGTGAGACCTTC. Translation gives CASSESGGGAPSETF.